The rows below give T cell receptor beta chains drawn from one sample of a study of T cell responses to AZD1222 COVID-19 vaccine. Method: immunoSEQ multiplex PCR; TCRdb's copy keeps in-frame clones and lacks some. The table includes 55,000 to 80,000 clones, roughly 84% detected once. The sequenced sample was peripheral blood, obtained on day 0 of AZD1222 vaccination. These TCRs come from an adult in good health. Each CDR3 is given with its conserved first and last residue. Fields, in order: V gene, clone size, J gene, CDR3 length, D gene, CDR3 DNA, CDR3 protein. The D gene is left open where the match is weak. The listing skips clone size in some rows; elsewhere it reads once, few, many or a size class.

TRBV1,-,TRBJ2-6,18,-,TGCACCAGCAGCCAAGATAGGGTCCCGGTTTCTGGGGCCAACGTCCTGACTTTC,CTSSQDRVPVSGANVLTF
TRBV27,-,TRBJ1-2,17,-,TGTGCCAGCAGTGCTGTAACTGTGACAGGCTTTAACTATGGCTACACCTTC,CASSAVTVTGFNYGYTF
TRBV12-3/TRBV12-4,-,TRBJ1-2,12,-,TGTGCCAGCGCGTTGGATCGGGGGAGTTACACCTTC,CASALDRGSYTF
TRBV5-5,few,TRBJ2-7,13,-,TGTGCCAGCAGCTTTTGGAGTGTATCCGAGCAGTACTTC,CASSFWSVSEQYF
TRBV28,once,TRBJ2-7,15,-,TGTGCCAGCAGCCCTGTGGCAGGGGGGGCCTACGAGCAGTACTTC,CASSPVAGGAYEQYF
TRBV5-1,-,TRBJ1-5,13,-,TGCGCCAGCAGCTTGGGACAGAATCAGCCCCAGCATTTT,CASSLGQNQPQHF
TRBV20-1,-,TRBJ1-1,11,-,TGCAGTGCTAGCATCCAGGCTGAAGCTTTCTTT,CSASIQAEAFF
TRBV6-1,-,TRBJ1-2,13,-,TGTGCCAGCAGATCCCAGGTTTACTATGGCTACACCTTC,CASRSQVYYGYTF
TRBV27,-,TRBJ2-7,15,-,TGTGCCAGCAGAAGGCACGGGGATGGAAACTACGAGCAGTACTTC,CASRRHGDGNYEQYF
TRBV28,-,TRBJ1-4,11,-,TGTGCCAGCAGTTCGACTGAAAAACTGTTTTTT,CASSSTEKLFF
TRBV6-5,-,TRBJ1-1,15,-,TGTGCCAGCAGTTACTCGACCAGCTTGAACACTGAAGCTTTCTTT,CASSYSTSLNTEAFF
TRBV28,few,TRBJ1-1,16,-,TGTGCCAGCAGTCCATCCTGGAGGGGGTGGTGGACTGAAGCTTTCTTT,CASSPSWRGWWTEAFF
TRBV28,-,TRBJ1-2,13,TRBD1,TGTGCCAGCAGAGACAGGGAAGGGGCTGGCTACACCTTC,CASRDREGAGYTF
TRBV28,-,TRBJ2-5,14,-,TGTGCCAGCACTTCCGAGGGGTTTCAAGAGACCCAGTACTTC,CASTSEGFQETQYF
TRBV7-2,-,TRBJ1-6,13,-,TGTGCCAGCAGCACCCAGAAAGATTCACCCCTCCACTTT,CASSTQKDSPLHF
TRBV30,-,TRBJ2-5,16,TRBD1,TGTGCCTGGAGCCGGACAGGGAGAAATCACGGTCGGACCCAGTACTTC,CAWSRTGRNHGRTQYF
TRBV11-3,-,TRBJ2-1,13,-,TGTGCCAGCAGCTTAAACAGGGTGAATGAGCAGTTCTTC,CASSLNRVNEQFF
TRBV27,-,TRBJ1-1,13,-,TGTGCCAGCAGTTTAAGCCCGAACACTGAAGCTTTCTTT,CASSLSPNTEAFF
TRBV5-4,-,TRBJ2-7,14,TRBD1,TGTGCCAGCAGCGGAGGGACAGGGGGCTACGAGCAGTACTTC,CASSGGTGGYEQYF
TRBV5-4,-,TRBJ1-6,17,-,TGTGCCAGCAGCCGAGCCTCGGCGAGCTCCTATAATTCACCCCTCCACTTT,CASSRASASSYNSPLHF
TRBV14,once,TRBJ1-6,12,-,TGTGCCAGCAGCCTAACTAATTCACCCCTCCACTTT,CASSLTNSPLHF
TRBV27,-,TRBJ1-5,15,-,TGTGCCAGCAGTTTCCAAGGGGCGAAAAATCAGCCCCAGCATTTT,CASSFQGAKNQPQHF
TRBV2,-,TRBJ2-7,13,-,TGTGCCAGCAAGGCAGACATCACCTACGAGCAGTACTTC,CASKADITYEQYF
TRBV9,-,TRBJ2-1,15,TRBD2,TGTGCCAGCAGCGCGCCGGGACTAGCGATTAATGAGCAGTTCTTC,CASSAPGLAINEQFF
TRBV5-6,-,TRBJ2-3,13,-,TGTGCCAGCAGCCTTCAGGGGACAGATACGCAGTATTTT,CASSLQGTDTQYF
TRBV7-2,once,TRBJ2-1,15,TRBD2,TGTGCCAGCAGCTTCACTAGCGGGGGGGCGTATGAGCAGTTCTTC,CASSFTSGGAYEQFF
TRBV28,-,TRBJ1-5,17,-,TGTGCCAGCAGTTTGGCCCCCGGGTTGCGGGGCAATCAGCCCCAGCATTTT,CASSLAPGLRGNQPQHF
TRBV7-8,-,TRBJ2-7,12,-,TGTGCCAGCAGCTTACAGGGCTACGAGCAGTACTTC,CASSLQGYEQYF
TRBV6-4,-,TRBJ1-2,16,-,TGTGCCAGCAGTGACTCGTACAGGGACTATCCTTATGGCTACACCTTC,CASSDSYRDYPYGYTF
TRBV14,-,TRBJ1-1,17,-,TGTGCCAGCAGCCACCTGGATGGATTTAGTGTGAACACTGAAGCTTTCTTT,CASSHLDGFSVNTEAFF
TRBV18,once,TRBJ2-5,14,-,TGTGCCAGCTCACCACAGGGTAACCAAGAGACCCAGTACTTC,CASSPQGNQETQYF
TRBV3-1/TRBV3-2,-,TRBJ2-1,17,TRBD2,TGTGCCAGCAGCAGACGCTTAGCGGGGGGGCCGGGCAATGAGCAGTTCTTC,CASSRRLAGGPGNEQFF
TRBV27,once,TRBJ1-1,15,-,TGTGCCAGCAGTCCCCACGGGGGCCATTCCCGGGAGGCTTTCTTT,CASSPHGGHSREAFF
TRBV9,-,TRBJ2-3,15,-,TGTGCCAGCCTTAGCGTAAGATTCGGCGCGGATACGCAGTATTTT,CASLSVRFGADTQYF
TRBV27,-,TRBJ2-1,15,-,TGTGCCGGCAGTCGATTCCTCGGCTCCTACAATGAGCAGTTCTTC,CAGSRFLGSYNEQFF
TRBV21-1,-,TRBJ2-1,16,-,TGTGCCAGCAGCAAAATGACAGGGGCGTCCTACAATGAGCAGTTCTTC,CASSKMTGASYNEQFF
TRBV7-2,-,TRBJ1-6,16,-,TGTGCCAGCAGCTTTCTGTCGGGGGCCGTCGGTTCACCCCTCCACTTT,CASSFLSGAVGSPLHF
TRBV7-3,-,TRBJ2-7,15,TRBD1,TGTGCCAGCAGCCTCCGGGACAGGGGTACTTACGAGCAGTACTTC,CASSLRDRGTYEQYF
TRBV28,-,TRBJ1-2,14,-,TGTGCCAGCAGTATTTACCCAGGGGATGATGGCTACACCTTC,CASSIYPGDDGYTF
TRBV20-1,-,TRBJ2-5,12,-,TGCAGTGCTAGTAGCCCATTCGAGACCCAGTACTTC,CSASSPFETQYF
TRBV7-2,-,TRBJ2-7,15,-,TGTGCCAGCAGCTTAGGGTTCTCCTCTACTTACGAGCAGTACTTC,CASSLGFSSTYEQYF
TRBV5-1,-,TRBJ1-2,15,TRBD1,TGCGCCAGCAGCCTCCTACCGGGACAGGGCTATGGCTACACCTTC,CASSLLPGQGYGYTF
TRBV11-2,-,TRBJ2-7,14,-,TGTGCCAGCAGGGGACAAAACAGGGATCTCGAGCAGTACTTC,CASRGQNRDLEQYF
TRBV2,-,TRBJ2-7,15,TRBD2,TGTGCCAGCAGTGAACGGGGGGACCACACCTACGAGCAGTACTTC,CASSERGDHTYEQYF